The TCR beta chain described here comes from a study of CD8+CD57+ T cells in acquired aplastic anemia. Patients sequenced had flow cytometry evidence of CD8+CD57+ cell expansion. The CDR3 sequence is 15 residues long. Trimming took off 2 bases at V and 3 bases at J, with 12 bases between the two ends. Genomic DNA, the template, was used for profiling of the TCR beta VDJ and CDR3. Via MiXCR, TCRdb re-called the reads, giving one row per CDR3 protein. The repertoire has around 150,000 distinct CDR3 sequences, around 48% of them found once; the top ten carry 25% to 40%. Many counts were recorded for this clonotype.

The chain couples TRBV12-3 or TRBV12-4 to TRBJ2-3; the D gene is possibly TRBD2 (5 bases). The receptor's source is a human donor with aplastic anemia. The sample was sorted CD4+, CD8+, or CD8+CD57+ T cells (not recorded which) from PBMCs. CDR3 sequence (DNA): TGTGCCAGCAGTTTAAACTTGAGGAGGACAGATACGCAGTATTTT. Translation gives CASSLNLRRTDTQYF.